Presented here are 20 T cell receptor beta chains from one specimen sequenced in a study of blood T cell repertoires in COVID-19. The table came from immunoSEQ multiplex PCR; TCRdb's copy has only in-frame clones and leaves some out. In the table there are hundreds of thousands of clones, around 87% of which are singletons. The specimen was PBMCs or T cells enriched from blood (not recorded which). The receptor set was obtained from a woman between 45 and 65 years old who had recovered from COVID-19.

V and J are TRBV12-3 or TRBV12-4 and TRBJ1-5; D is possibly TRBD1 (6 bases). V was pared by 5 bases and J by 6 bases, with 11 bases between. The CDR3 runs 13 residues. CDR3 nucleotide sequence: TGTGCCAGCAGTCACGACAGGTTTCAGCCCCAGCATTTT. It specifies CASSHDRFQPQHF.

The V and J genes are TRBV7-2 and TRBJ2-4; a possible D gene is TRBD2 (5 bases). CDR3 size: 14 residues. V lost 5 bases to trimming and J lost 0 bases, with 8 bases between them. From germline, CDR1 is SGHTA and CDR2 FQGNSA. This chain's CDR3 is CASSPGSAKNIQYF. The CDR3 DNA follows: TGTGCCAGCAGCCCGGGATCAGCCAAAAACATTCAGTACTTC.

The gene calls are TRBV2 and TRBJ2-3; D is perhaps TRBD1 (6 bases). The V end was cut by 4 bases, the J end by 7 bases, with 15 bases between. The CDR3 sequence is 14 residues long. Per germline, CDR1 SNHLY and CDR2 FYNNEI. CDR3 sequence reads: CASSGTAAQYTQYF. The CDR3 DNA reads TGTGCCAGCAGTGGGACAGCGGCACAATATACGCAGTATTTT.

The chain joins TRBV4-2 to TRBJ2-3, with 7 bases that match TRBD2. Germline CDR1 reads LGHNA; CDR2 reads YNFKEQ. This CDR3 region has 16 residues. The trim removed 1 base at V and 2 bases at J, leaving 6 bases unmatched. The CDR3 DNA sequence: TGTGCCAGCAGCCAAGCAGCGGGGAGATTCACAGATACGCAGTATTTT. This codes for CASSQAAGRFTDTQYF.

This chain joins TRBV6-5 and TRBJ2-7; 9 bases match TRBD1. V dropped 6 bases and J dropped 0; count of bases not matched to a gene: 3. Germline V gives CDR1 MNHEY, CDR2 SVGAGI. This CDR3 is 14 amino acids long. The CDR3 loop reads CASSSQGASYEQYF. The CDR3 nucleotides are TGTGCCAGCAGCTCACAGGGGGCCTCCTACGAGCAGTACTTC.

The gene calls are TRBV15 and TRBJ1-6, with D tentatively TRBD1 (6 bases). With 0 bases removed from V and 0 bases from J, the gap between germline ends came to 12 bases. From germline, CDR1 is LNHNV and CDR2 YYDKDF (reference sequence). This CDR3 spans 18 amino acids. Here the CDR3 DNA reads TGTGCCACCAGCAGAGACAGGGGTCGAAGCTCCTATAATTCACCCCTCCACTTT. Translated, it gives CATSRDRGRSSYNSPLHF.

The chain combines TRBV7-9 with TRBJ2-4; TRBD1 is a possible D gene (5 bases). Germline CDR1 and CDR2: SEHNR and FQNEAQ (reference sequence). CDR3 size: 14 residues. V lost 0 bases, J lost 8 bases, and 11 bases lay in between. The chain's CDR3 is CASSLAARGHIQYF. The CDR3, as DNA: TGTGCCAGCAGCTTAGCAGCTAGGGGTCACATTCAGTACTTC.

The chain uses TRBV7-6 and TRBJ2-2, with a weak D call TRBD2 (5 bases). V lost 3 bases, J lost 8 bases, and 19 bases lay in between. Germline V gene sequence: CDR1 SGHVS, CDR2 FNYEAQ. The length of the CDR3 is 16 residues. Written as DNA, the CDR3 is TGTGCCAGCAGCTTTGAGGTTCTAGCCTCGAGGGGGGAGCTGTTTTTT. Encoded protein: CASSFEVLASRGELFF. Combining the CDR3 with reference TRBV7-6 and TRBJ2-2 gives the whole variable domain GAGVSQSPRYKVTKRGQDVALRCDPISGHVSLYWYRQALGQGPEFLTYFNYEAQQDKSGLPNDRFSAERPEGSISTLTIQRTEQRDSAMYRCASSFEVLASRGELFFGEGSRLTVL.

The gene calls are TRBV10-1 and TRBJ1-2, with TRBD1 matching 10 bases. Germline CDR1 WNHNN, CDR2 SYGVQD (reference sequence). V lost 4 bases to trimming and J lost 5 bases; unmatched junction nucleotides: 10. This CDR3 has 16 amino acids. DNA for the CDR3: TGCGCCAGCAGTGCTTTAGTTGGACAGGGGGTTTATGGCTACACCTTC. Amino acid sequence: CASSALVGQGVYGYTF.

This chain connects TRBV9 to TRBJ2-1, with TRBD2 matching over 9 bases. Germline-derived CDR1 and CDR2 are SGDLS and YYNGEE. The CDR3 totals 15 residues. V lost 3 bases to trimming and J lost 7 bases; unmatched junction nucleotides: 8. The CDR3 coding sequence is TGTGCCAGCAGCGCGACTAGCGGAGGGAGAAATGAGCAGTTCTTC. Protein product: CASSATSGGRNEQFF.

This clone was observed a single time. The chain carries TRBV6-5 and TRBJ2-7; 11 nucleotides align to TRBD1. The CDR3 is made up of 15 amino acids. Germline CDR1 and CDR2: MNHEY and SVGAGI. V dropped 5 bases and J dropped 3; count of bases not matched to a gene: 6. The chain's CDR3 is CASSKGTGGGYEQYF. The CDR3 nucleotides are TGTGCCAGCAGTAAGGGGACAGGGGGAGGCTACGAGCAGTACTTC.

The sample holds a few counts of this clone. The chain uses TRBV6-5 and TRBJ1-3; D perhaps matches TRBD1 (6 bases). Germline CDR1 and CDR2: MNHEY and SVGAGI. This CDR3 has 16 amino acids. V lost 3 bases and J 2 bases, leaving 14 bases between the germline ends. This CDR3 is CASSYFPGATGNTIYF. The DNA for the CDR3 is TGTGCCAGCAGTTATTTCCCAGGGGCTACTGGAAACACCATATATTTT.

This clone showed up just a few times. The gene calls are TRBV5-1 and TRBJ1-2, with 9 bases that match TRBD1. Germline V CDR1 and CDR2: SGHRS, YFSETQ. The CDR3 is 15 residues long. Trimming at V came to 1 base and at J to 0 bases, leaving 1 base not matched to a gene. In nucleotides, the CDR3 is TGCGCCAGCAGCTTGACAGGGGGCACTAACTATGGCTACACCTTC. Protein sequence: CASSLTGGTNYGYTF.

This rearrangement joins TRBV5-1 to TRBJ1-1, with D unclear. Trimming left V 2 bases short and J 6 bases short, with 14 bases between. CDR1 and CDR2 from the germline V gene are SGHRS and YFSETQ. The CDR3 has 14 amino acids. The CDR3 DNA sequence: TGCGCCAGCAGCTTCAGTTTGGGGAGCTCTGAAGCTTTCTTT. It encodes CASSFSLGSSEAFF.

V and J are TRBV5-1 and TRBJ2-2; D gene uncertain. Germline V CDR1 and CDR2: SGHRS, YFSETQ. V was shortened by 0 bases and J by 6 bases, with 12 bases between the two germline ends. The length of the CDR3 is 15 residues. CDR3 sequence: CASSLEPIESGELFF. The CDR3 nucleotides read TGCGCCAGCAGCTTGGAACCGATTGAGTCCGGGGAGCTGTTTTTT.

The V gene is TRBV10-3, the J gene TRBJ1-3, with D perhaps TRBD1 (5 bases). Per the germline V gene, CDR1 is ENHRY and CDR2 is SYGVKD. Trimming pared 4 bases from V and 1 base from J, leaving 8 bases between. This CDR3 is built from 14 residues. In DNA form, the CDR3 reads TGTGCCATCAGTGCGGGGGGGTCTGGAAACACCATATATTTT. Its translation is CAISAGGSGNTIYF.

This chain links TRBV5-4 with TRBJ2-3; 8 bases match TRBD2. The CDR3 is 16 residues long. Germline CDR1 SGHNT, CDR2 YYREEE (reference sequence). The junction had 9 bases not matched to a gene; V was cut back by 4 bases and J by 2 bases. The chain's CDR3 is CASSRGGSSVTDTQYF. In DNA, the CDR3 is TGTGCCAGCAGCCGGGGGGGTAGCAGTGTCACAGATACGCAGTATTTT.

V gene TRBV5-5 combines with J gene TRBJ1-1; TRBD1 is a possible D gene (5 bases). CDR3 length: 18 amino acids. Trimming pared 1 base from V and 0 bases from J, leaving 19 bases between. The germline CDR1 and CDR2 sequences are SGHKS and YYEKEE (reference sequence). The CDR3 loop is CASSLTPGDFAMNTEAFF. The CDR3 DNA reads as TGTGCCAGCAGCTTGACCCCGGGGGATTTCGCTATGAACACTGAAGCTTTCTTT.

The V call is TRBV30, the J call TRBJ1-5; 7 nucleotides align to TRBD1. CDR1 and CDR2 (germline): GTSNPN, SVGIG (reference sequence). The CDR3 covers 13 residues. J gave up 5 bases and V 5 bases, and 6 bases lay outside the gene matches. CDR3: CAWAQGLDQPQHF. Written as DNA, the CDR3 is TGTGCCTGGGCACAGGGGCTGGATCAGCCCCAGCATTTT.

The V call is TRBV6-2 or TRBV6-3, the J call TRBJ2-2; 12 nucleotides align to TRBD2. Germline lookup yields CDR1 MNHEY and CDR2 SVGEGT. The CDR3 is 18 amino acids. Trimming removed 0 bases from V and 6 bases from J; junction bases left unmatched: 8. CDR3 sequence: CASSYSTSGSLWAGELFF. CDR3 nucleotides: TGTGCCAGCAGTTACTCGACTAGCGGGAGTCTATGGGCCGGGGAGCTGTTTTTT.